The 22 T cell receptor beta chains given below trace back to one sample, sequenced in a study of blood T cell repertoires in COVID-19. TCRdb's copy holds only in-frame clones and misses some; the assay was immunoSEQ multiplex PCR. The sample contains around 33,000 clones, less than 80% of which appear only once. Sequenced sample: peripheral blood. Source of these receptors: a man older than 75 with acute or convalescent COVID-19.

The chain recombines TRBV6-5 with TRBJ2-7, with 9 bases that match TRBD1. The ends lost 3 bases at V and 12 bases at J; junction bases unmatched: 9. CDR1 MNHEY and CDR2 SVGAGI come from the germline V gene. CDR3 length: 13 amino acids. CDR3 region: CASSYNSGTGPYF. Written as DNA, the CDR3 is TGTGCCAGCAGTTATAACTCCGGGACAGGGCCGTACTTC.

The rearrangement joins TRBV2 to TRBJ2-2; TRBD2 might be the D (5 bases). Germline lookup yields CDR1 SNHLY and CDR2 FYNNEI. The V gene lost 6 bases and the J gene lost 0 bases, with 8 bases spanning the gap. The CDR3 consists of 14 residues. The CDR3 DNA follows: TGTGCCAGCAGGGAGGACGCGAACACCGGGGAGCTGTTTTTT. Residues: CASREDANTGELFF.

This CDR3 is CASSGLAGLRGDTQYF. In nucleotides, the CDR3 is TGTGCCAGCAGCGGTCTAGCGGGGCTCCGGGGGGATACGCAGTATTTT. This sequence joins TRBV7-2 and TRBJ2-3, with 9 bases identical to TRBD2. V gave up 5 bases and J gave up 6 bases; unmatched junction bases: 12. The CDR3 length is 16 residues. CDR1 is SGHTA and CDR2 is FQGNSA in the germline V gene.

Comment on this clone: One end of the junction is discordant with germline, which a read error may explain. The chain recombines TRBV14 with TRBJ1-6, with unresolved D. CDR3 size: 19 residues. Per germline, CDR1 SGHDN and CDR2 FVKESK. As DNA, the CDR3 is TGTGCCAGCAGCCAAGATCGGTTTGGGAGTATCTCCAATAATTCACCCCTCCACTTT. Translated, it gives CASSQDRFGSISNNSPLHF. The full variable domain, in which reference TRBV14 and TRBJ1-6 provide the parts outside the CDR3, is EAGVTQFPSHSVIEKGQTVTLRCDPISGHDNLYWYRRVMGKEIKFLLHFVKESKQDESGMPNNRFLAERTGGTYSTLKVQPAELEDSGVYFCASSQDRFGSISNNSPLHFGNGTRLTVT.

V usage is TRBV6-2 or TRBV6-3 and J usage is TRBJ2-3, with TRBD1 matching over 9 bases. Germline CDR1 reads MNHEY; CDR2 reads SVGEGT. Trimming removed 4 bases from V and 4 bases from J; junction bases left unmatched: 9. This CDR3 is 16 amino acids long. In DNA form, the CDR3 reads TGTGCCAGCAGTTCATACAGGGGGCGCGGGCCAGATACGCAGTATTTT. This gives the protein CASSSYRGRGPDTQYF.

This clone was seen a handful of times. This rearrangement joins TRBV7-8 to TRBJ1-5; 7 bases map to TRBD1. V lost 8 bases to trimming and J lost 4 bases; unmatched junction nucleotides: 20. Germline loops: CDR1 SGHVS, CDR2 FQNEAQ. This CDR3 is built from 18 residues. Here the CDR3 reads CASRKDRAVESRNQPQHF. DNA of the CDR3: TGTGCCAGCCGAAAAGACAGGGCCGTTGAGAGTCGTAATCAGCCCCAGCATTTT.

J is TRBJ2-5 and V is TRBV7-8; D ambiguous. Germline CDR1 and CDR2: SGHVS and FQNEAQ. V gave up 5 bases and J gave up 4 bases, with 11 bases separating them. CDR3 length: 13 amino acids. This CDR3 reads CASSPSYSETQYF. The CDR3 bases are TGTGCCAGCAGCCCCTCATACTCAGAGACCCAGTACTTC.

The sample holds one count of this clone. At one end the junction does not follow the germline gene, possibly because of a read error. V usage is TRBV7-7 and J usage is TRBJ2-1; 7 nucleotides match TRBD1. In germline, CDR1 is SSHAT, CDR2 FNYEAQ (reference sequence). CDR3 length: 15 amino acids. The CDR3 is CASSPRQGKSNEQFF. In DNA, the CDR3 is TGTGCTAGCAGCCCCCGACAGGGAAAGTCCAATGAGCAGTTCTTC. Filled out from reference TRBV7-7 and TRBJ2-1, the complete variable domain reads GAGVSQSPRYKVTKRGQDVTLRCDPISSHATLYWYQQALGQGPEFLTYFNYEAQPDKSGLPSDRFSAERPEGSISTLTIQRTEQRDSAMYRCASSPRQGKSNEQFFGPGTRLTVL.

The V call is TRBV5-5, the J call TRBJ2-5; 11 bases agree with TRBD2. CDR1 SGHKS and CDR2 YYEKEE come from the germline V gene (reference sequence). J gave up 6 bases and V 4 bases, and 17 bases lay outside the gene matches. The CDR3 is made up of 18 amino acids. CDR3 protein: CASSQTHTLAGGPKTQYF. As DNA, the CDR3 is TGTGCCAGCAGCCAAACCCATACGCTAGCGGGGGGCCCTAAGACCCAGTACTTC.

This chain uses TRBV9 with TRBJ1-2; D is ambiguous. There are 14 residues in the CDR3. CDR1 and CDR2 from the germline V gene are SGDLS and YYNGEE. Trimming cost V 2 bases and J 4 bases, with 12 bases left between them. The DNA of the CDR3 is TGTGCCAGCAGCGTTGCAGGTGTAGGCTATGGCTACACCTTC. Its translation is CASSVAGVGYGYTF.

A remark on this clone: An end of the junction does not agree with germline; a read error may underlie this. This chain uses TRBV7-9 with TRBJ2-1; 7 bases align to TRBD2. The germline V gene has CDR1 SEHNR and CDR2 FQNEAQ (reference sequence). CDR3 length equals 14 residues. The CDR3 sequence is CASGLGGAHNEQFF. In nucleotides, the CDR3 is TGTGCCAGCGGCTTGGGAGGGGCCCACAATGAGCAGTTCTTC.

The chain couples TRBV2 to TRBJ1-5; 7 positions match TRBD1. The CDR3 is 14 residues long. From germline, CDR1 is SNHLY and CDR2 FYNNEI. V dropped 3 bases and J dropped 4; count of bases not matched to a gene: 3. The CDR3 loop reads CASSEGTVNQPQHF. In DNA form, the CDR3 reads TGTGCCAGCAGTGAGGGGACAGTTAATCAGCCCCAGCATTTT.

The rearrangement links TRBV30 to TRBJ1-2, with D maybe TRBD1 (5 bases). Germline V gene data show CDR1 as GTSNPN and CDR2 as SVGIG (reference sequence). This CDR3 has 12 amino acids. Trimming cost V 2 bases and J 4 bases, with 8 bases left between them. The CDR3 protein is CAWSPGGYGYTF. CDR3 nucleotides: TGTGCCTGGAGTCCCGGGGGCTATGGCTACACCTTC.

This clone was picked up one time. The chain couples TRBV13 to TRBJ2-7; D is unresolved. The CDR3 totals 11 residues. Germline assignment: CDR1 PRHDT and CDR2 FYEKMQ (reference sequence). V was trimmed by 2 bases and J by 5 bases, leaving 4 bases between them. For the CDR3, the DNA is TGTGCCAGCAGCTTACACAACGAGCAGTACTTC. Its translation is CASSLHNEQYF.

DNA for the CDR3: TGTGCCAGCAGCCTGACTAGCGGGGGTCGCTTTCGGGAGACCCAGTACTTC. This translates into CASSLTSGGRFRETQYF. The chain has TRBV5-5 and TRBJ2-5; 12 bases fit TRBD2. This CDR3 has 17 amino acids. Germline-derived CDR1 and CDR2 are SGHKS and YYEKEE (reference sequence). V dropped 4 bases and J dropped 5; count of bases not matched to a gene: 12.

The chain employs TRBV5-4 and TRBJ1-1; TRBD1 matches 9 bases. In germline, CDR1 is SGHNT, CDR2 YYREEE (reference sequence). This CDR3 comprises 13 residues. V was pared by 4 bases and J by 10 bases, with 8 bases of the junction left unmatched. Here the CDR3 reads CASSTDRGSTAFF. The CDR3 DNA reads TGTGCCAGCAGCACAGACAGGGGGAGTACAGCTTTCTTT.

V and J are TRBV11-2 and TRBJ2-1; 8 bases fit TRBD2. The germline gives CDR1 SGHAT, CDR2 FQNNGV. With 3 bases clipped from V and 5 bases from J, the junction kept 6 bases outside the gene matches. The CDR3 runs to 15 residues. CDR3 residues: CASSFGRGGHNEQFF. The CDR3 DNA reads TGTGCCAGCAGCTTTGGACGGGGGGGCCACAATGAGCAGTTCTTC.

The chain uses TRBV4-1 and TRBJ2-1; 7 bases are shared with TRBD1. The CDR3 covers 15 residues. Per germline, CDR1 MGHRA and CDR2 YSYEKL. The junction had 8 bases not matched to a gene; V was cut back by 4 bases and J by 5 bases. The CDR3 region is CASSRIQGRNNEQFF. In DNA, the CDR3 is TGCGCCAGCAGCCGAATACAGGGGAGAAACAATGAGCAGTTCTTC.

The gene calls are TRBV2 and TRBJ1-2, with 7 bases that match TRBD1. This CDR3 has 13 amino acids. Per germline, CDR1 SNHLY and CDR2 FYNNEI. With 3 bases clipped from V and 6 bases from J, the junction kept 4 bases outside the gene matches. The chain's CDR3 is CASSERGQDGYTF. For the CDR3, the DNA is TGTGCCAGCAGTGAGCGAGGACAGGATGGCTACACCTTC.

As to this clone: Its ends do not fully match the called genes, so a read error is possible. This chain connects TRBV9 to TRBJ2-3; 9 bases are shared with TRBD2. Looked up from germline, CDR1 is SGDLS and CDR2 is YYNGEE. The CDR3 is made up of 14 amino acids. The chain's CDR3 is CARRGGGRADTQYF. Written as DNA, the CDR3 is TGCGCCCGCCGCGGGGGGGGAAGGGCCGATACGCAGTATTTT.

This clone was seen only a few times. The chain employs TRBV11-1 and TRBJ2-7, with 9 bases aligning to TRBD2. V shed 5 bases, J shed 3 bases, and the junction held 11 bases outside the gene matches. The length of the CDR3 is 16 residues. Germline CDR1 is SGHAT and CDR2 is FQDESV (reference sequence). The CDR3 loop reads CASSDLRLAGIYEQYF. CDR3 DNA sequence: TGTGCCAGCAGCGACCTACGGCTAGCGGGAATCTACGAGCAGTACTTC.

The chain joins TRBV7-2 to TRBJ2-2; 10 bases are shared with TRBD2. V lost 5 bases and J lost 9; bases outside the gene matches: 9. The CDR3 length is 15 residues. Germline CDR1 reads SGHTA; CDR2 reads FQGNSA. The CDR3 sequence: CASSPGLAGGRELFF. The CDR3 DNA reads TGTGCCAGCAGCCCCGGATTAGCGGGGGGACGGGAGCTGTTTTTT.